This T cell receptor (beta chain) is drawn from a study of brain metastases from non-small cell lung cancer. Trimming took off 3 bases at V and 8 bases at J, with 22 bases between the two ends. Germline V gene lookup returns CDR1 SQVTM and CDR2 ANQGSEA. CDR3 length: 15 amino acids. Study results and caveats: Paired brain metastases and primary tumors largely shared TCR repertoires. Fewer infiltrating T cells were found in brain metastases than primaries.

Sequenced by immunoSEQ multiplex PCR; TCRdb stores in-frame clones only, minus some. The sample records fewer than 150 clones, about 95% being singletons. With regard to this clone: Antigen unknown.

Sequenced material: tissue from a brain metastasis. The receptor comes from a donor at least 40 years old with non-small cell lung cancer. The chain carries TRBV29-1 and TRBJ1-1; the D is unclear. CDR3 loop: CSVEGIGLEGIEAFF. CDR3 nucleotide sequence: TGCAGCGTTGAGGGAATAGGGTTGGAGGGTATCGAAGCTTTCTTT. Using reference TRBV29-1 and TRBJ1-1 for the parts outside the CDR3, the full variable domain is SAVISQKPSRDICQRGTSLTIQCQVDSQVTMMFWYRQQPGQSLTLIATANQGSEATYESGFVIDKFPISRPNLTFSTLTVSNMSPEDSSIYLCSVEGIGLEGIEAFFGQGTRLTVV.